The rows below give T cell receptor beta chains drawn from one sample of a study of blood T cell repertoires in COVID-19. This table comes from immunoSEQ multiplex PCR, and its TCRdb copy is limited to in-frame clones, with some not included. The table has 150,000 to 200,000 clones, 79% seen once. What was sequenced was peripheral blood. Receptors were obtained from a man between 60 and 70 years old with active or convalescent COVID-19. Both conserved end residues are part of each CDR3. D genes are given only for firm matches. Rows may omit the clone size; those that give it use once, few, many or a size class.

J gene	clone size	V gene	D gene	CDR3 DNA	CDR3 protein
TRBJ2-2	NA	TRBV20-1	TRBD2	TGCAGTGCGGGAGGGGTCCGGGAGCTGTTTTTT	CSAGGVRELFF
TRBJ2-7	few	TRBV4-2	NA	TGTGCCAGCAGACTTCAGGCGGGACTGGAGCCTATCAAGGGTTACGAGCAGTACTTC	CASRLQAGLEPIKGYEQYF
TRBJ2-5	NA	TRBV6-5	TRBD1	TGTGCCAGCAGCAAACACCTAGGACAGGGAGAGACCCAGTACTTC	CASSKHLGQGETQYF
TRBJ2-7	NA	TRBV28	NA	TGTGCCAGCGTTAGCGGTGGCAGGGTGGGCGAGCAGTACTTC	CASVSGGRVGEQYF
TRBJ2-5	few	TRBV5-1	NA	TGCGCCAGCAGCCCCGCCGGGGTAGGCCAAGAGACCCAGTACTTC	CASSPAGVGQETQYF
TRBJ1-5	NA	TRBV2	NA	TGTGCCAGCAGGATGGGGGCCGGGTTGGCGCAGCCCCAGCATTTT	CASRMGAGLAQPQHF
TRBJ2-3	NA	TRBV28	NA	TGTGCCAGCAGCCCCAGGGGAGAGACGCAGTATTTT	CASSPRGETQYF
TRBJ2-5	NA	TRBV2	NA	TGTGCCAGCAGTGAAGCGCTAGGGGGAGAGACCCAGTACTTC	CASSEALGGETQYF
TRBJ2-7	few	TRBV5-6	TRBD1	TGTGCCAGCAGCTTGGGACAGGGGCCCTACGAGCAGTACTTC	CASSLGQGPYEQYF
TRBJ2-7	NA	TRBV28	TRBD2	TGTGCCAGCACGCTAGCGGGAGTCAGATCCTCCTACGAGCAGTACTTC	CASTLAGVRSSYEQYF
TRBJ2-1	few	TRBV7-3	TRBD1	TGTGCCAGCAGCCCGACAGGGGGCAGTGTCTACAATGAGCAGTTCTTC	CASSPTGGSVYNEQFF
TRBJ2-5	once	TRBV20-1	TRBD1	TGCAGTGGGGACAGAGGAGAGACCCAGTACTTC	CSGDRGETQYF
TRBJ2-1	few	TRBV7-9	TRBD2	TGTGCCAGCAGCTTAGACCTAGCGGGAGGGCCTCATGAGCAGTTCTTC	CASSLDLAGGPHEQFF
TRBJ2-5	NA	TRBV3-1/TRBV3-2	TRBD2	TGTGCCAGCAGCCCGTTAGCGGGAGCCCAAGAGACCCAGTACTTC	CASSPLAGAQETQYF
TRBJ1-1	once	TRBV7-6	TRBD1	TGTGCCAGCAGCTTAGTGGGACAGGGAGCTTTCTTT	CASSLVGQGAFF
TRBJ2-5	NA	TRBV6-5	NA	TGTGCCAGCAGCGAGGATGGACTGGCCCAGTACTTC	CASSEDGLAQYF
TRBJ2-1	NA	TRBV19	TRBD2	TGTGCCAGTAGTATTAGACTAGCGGGATCCTACAATGAGCAGTTCTTC	CASSIRLAGSYNEQFF
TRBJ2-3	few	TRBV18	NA	TGTGCCAGCTCACCAGAGGATTCGCCGACAGATACGCAGTATTTT	CASSPEDSPTDTQYF
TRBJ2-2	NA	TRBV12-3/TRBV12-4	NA	TGTGCCAGCAGTCAAACTAGAACCGGGGAGCTGTTTTTT	CASSQTRTGELFF
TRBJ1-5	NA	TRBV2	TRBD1	TGTGCCAGCAGCGGGCTGGGGCGTACAGGGGGCAATCAGCCCCAGCATTTT	CASSGLGRTGGNQPQHF
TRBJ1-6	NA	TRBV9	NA	TGTGCCAGCAGCGGCCGAGTTAGCTCCTATAATTCACCCCTCCACTTT	CASSGRVSSYNSPLHF
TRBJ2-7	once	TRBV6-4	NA	TGTGCCAGCAGCCTTCTCCGGGACAACACTTCCTCCTACGAGCAGTACTTC	CASSLLRDNTSSYEQYF
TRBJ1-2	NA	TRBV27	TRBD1	TGTGCCAGCGGGACAGGGGGCGGCTATGGCTACACCTTC	CASGTGGGYGYTF
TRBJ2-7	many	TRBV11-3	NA	TGTGCCAGCAGCGCCGGGGGTTCCTACGAGCAGTACTTC	CASSAGGSYEQYF
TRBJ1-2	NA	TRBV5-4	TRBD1	TGTGCCAGCAGCTCGGGCGGAGGACAGGGGTTGGGCTACACCTTC	CASSSGGGQGLGYTF
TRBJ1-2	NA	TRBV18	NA	TGTGCCAGCTCACCAACGAGTCAGGCTTTTAGGTATGGCTACACCTTC	CASSPTSQAFRYGYTF
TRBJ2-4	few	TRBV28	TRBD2	TGTGCCGTGACGAGGACTAGCGGGAGGGCCCCGTACTTC	CAVTRTSGRAPYF
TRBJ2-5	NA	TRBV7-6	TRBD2	TGTGCCAGCAGCCCAGGGACTAGCGGCGAGGTCGGAGAGACCCAGTACTTC	CASSPGTSGEVGETQYF
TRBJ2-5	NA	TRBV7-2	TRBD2	TGTGCCAGCAGCTCCCCCGGGAGCGGGAGTCGAAAGACCCAGTACTTC	CASSSPGSGSRKTQYF
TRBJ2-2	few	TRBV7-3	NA	TGTGCCAGCAGCTTAAATTCCCAAACCGGGGAGCTGTTTTTT	CASSLNSQTGELFF
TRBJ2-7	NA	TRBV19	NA	TGTGCCAGTAGTAGGACACCTTACTACGAGCAGTACTTC	CASSRTPYYEQYF
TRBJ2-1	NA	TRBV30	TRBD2	TGTGCCTGGGCAACTAGCGGGACCTGGAATGAGCAGTTCTTC	CAWATSGTWNEQFF
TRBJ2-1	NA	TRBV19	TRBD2	TGTGCCAGTAGCCTAACTAGCGGCCTGGGGTACAATGAGCAGTTCTTC	CASSLTSGLGYNEQFF
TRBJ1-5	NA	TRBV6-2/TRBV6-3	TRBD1	TGTGCCAGCAGTTACCCCCTTGGAGGGGGCCAGGGCAATCAGCCCCAGCATTTT	CASSYPLGGGQGNQPQHF
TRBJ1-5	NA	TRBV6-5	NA	TGTGCCAGCAGCCTCCTCGGCGGCCCTAATCAGCCCCAGCATTTT	CASSLLGGPNQPQHF
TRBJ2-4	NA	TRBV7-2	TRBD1	TGTGCCAGCAGTTACGGACAGGCCATCTCAGGAGGCATTCAGTACTTC	CASSYGQAISGGIQYF
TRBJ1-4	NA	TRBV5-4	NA	TGTGCCAGCAGCTTGGGGACCCGAGGGGAAAAACTGTTTTTT	CASSLGTRGEKLFF
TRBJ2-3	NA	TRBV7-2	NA	TGTGCCAGCAGCTTACGACTCCTCGTTAGCACAGATACGCAGTATTTT	CASSLRLLVSTDTQYF
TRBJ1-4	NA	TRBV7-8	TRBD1	TGTGCCAGCAGCTTACAACGGGACAGGCCCAACGAAAAACTGTTTTTT	CASSLQRDRPNEKLFF
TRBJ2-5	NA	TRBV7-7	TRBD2	TGTGCCAGCACCCCGAGTGGGCTAGCGGGAGGGAAGGAGACCCAGTACTTC	CASTPSGLAGGKETQYF
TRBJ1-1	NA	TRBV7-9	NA	TGTGCCAGCAGCGGGCAGGAAGCTTTCTTT	CASSGQEAFF
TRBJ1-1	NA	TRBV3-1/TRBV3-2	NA	TGTGCCAGCAGATCGAACAGGGACACTGAAGCTTTCTTT	CASRSNRDTEAFF
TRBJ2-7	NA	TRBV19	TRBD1	TGTGCCAGTAAATACTTCGGGACAGGGTACGAGCAGTACTTC	CASKYFGTGYEQYF
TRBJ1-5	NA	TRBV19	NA	TGTGCCAGTAGTACAGGTACCAATCAGCCCCAGCATTTT	CASSTGTNQPQHF
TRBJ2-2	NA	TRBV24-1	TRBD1	TGTGCCACCAAAGGGACAGGGGGCAGTGGCGGGGAGCTGTTTTTT	CATKGTGGSGGELFF
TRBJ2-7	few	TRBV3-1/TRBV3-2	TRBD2	TGTGCCAGCAGCCCAGGGACTAGCGGGGATGTCTGGGAGCAGTACTTC	CASSPGTSGDVWEQYF
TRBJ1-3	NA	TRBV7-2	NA	TGTGCCAGCAGCCCTACGGTCAGGGGTGGAAACACCATATATTTT	CASSPTVRGGNTIYF
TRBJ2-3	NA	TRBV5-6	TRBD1	TGTGCCAGCAGCTGGGACAGGCCCAGCACAGATACGCAGTATTTT	CASSWDRPSTDTQYF
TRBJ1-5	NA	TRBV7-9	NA	TGTGCCAGCAGCTTACAGGATAGCAATCAGCCCCAGCATTTT	CASSLQDSNQPQHF
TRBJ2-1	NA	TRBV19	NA	TGTGCCAGTAGTATGCGGGAAAGCTCCTACAATGAGCAGTTCTTC	CASSMRESSYNEQFF
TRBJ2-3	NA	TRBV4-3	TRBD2	TGCGCCAGCAGCCAAGTGGTGGGAGGGCTGGATACGCAGTATTTT	CASSQVVGGLDTQYF